The 32 T cell receptor beta chains reported below all come from one sample, sequenced in a study of control samples from healthy donors and cancer patients. Here immunoSEQ multiplex PCR was the method, and the copy in TCRdb shows in-frame clones only, minus some. The sample includes about 130,000 clones, about 88% seen only once; the top ten take about 3.4%. The sample taken for sequencing was blood. These receptor sequences come from a man aged 50-59 years in good health.

The V gene is TRBV5-1, the J gene TRBJ1-6, with D possibly matching TRBD1 (6 bases). The germline V gene encodes CDR1 SGHRS and CDR2 YFSETQ. V gave up 3 bases and J gave up 6 bases, with 19 bases separating them. CDR3 size: 17 residues. CDR3 DNA sequence: TGCGCCAGCAGCTGGGGCCCGCAACAGGGAAGTAATTCACCCCTCCACTTT. Its protein is CASSWGPQQGSNSPLHF.

CDR3 sequence (DNA): TGTGCCAGCAGTTTAGTCAGGACCTACAATGAGCAGTTCTTC. It encodes CASSLVRTYNEQFF. The rearrangement uses TRBV27 and TRBJ2-1; D uncertain. From germline, CDR1 is MNHEY and CDR2 SMNVEV (reference sequence). Trimming left V 2 bases short and J 2 bases short, with 7 bases between. The length of the CDR3 is 14 residues.

The chain combines TRBV7-2 with TRBJ1-2; TRBD1 is a possible D gene (6 bases). The ends were cut back, 5 bases at V and 4 bases at J, with 17 bases in the middle. CDR1 is SGHTA, CDR2 FQGNSA, per germline. This CDR3 is 15 amino acids long. The CDR3 DNA reads TGTGCCAGCAGCCCAAGGACAGCTTTTAGCTATGGCTACACCTTC. Encoded protein: CASSPRTAFSYGYTF.

This chain links TRBV6-6 with TRBJ2-1; 7 positions agree with TRBD1. V lost 5 bases to trimming and J lost 8 bases; unmatched junction nucleotides: 15. Germline-derived CDR1 and CDR2 are MNHNY and SVGAGI (reference sequence). The CDR3 loop spans 16 amino acids. The CDR3 DNA sequence: TGTGCCAGCAGTCCGATCGACAGGGTGGGGATCGATGAGCAGTTCTTC. Residues: CASSPIDRVGIDEQFF.

The gene calls are TRBV2 and TRBJ2-2; tentative D call: TRBD2 (6 bases). V lost 0 bases to trimming and J lost 7 bases, with 18 bases between them. CDR1 and CDR2 (germline): SNHLY, FYNNEI. The CDR3 length is 17 residues. Here the CDR3 DNA reads TGTGCCAGCAGTGAAGCGCGACGGGGGTGGCGGCACGGGGAGCTGTTTTTT. The encoded protein is CASSEARRGWRHGELFF. Based on the CDR3 plus reference TRBV2 and TRBJ2-2, the full variable domain is EPEVTQTPSHQVTQMGQEVILRCVPISNHLYFYWYRQILGQKVEFLVSFYNNEISEKSEIFDDQFSVERPDGSNFTLKIRSTKLEDSAMYFCASSEARRGWRHGELFFGEGSRLTVL.

The chain recombines TRBV30 with TRBJ1-1, with D possibly TRBD1 on 5 matching bases. V dropped 2 bases and J dropped 1 base, with 17 bases sitting between them. CDR3 size: 16 residues. Germline V gene lookup returns CDR1 GTSNPN and CDR2 SVGIG (reference sequence). CDR3 coding DNA: TGTGCCTGGAGTTTTTCGGGGCTGTCTACGAACACTGAAGCTTTCTTT. Its translation: CAWSFSGLSTNTEAFF. The whole variable domain, remainder taken from reference TRBV30 and TRBJ1-1, is SQTIHQWPATLVQPVGSPLSLECTVEGTSNPNLYWYRQAAGRGLQLLFYSVGIGQISSEVPQNLSASRPQDRQFILSSKKLLLSDSGFYLCAWSFSGLSTNTEAFFGQGTRLTVV.

This chain connects TRBV7-3 to TRBJ2-1, with 7 nucleotides matching TRBD1. With V trimmed by 5 bases and J by 6 bases, 13 bases remained unmatched. Germline-derived CDR1 and CDR2 are SGHTA and FQGTGA. The CDR3 totals 16 residues. The CDR3 bases are TGTGCCAGCAGCCCTTCTTCCTGGAAGGGGGCCAATGAGCAGTTCTTC. This sequence encodes CASSPSSWKGANEQFF.

The chain is built from TRBV28 and TRBJ1-2; 8 positions match TRBD1. The V gene end was trimmed by 5 bases and the J gene end by 4 bases; junction bases not matched to a gene: 9. This CDR3 spans 15 amino acids. Germline V gene sequence: CDR1 MDHEN, CDR2 SYDVKM. The CDR3 loop reads CASSAQDRVGYGYTF. The CDR3 DNA is TGTGCCAGCAGTGCCCAGGACAGGGTAGGCTATGGCTACACCTTC.

This rearrangement joins TRBV28 to TRBJ1-3; TRBD1 might be the D (5 bases). Trimming left V 2 bases short and J 4 bases short, with 9 bases between. CDR3 length: 14 amino acids. In germline, CDR1 is MDHEN, CDR2 SYDVKM. In DNA form, the CDR3 reads TGTGCCAGCAGTTTAGCAGGGCTCGGAAACACCATATATTTT. Encoded protein: CASSLAGLGNTIYF.

V gene TRBV7-3 combines with J gene TRBJ1-2; D ambiguous. V was clipped by 5 bases and J by 8 bases, with 15 bases between them. Germline-derived CDR1 and CDR2 are SGHTA and FQGTGA. This CDR3 has 13 amino acids. Here the CDR3 reads CASSPQAGSGYTF. The CDR3 DNA sequence: TGTGCCAGCAGCCCTCAGGCGGGGAGCGGCTACACCTTC.

In this sample, this clone turned up once. This chain links TRBV28 with TRBJ2-1; possibly TRBD1 or TRBD2 for D (6 bases each). Trimming stripped 5 bases from V and 3 bases from J, with 17 bases between. The CDR3 has 16 amino acids. CDR1 and CDR2 (germline): MDHEN, SYDVKM. CDR3 coding DNA: TGTGCCAGCAGTCTATACCGGGGGCCTGGCTACAATGAGCAGTTCTTC. Residues: CASSLYRGPGYNEQFF.

The chain recombines TRBV5-4 with TRBJ2-3; TRBD2 aligns across 7 bases. From germline, CDR1 is SGHNT and CDR2 YYREEE (reference sequence). V shed 3 bases, J shed 5 bases, and the junction held 9 bases outside the gene matches. The CDR3 length is 15 residues. CDR3 DNA: TGTGCCAGCAGCTCACGACTAGCCAAAAAAGATACGCAGTATTTT. Translating gives CASSSRLAKKDTQYF.

This chain joins TRBV12-3 or TRBV12-4 and TRBJ1-3, with 7 bases lining up with TRBD1. The junction had 2 bases not matched to a gene; V was cut back by 7 bases and J by 2 bases. CDR3 length equals 13 residues. CDR3: CASTGTAGNTIYF. As DNA, the CDR3 is TGTGCCAGCACAGGGACAGCTGGAAACACCATATATTTT.

CDR3 nucleotides: TGTGCCAGCAGTTACGGGGAGGGACGTACCTATGGCTACACCTTC. This sequence encodes CASSYGEGRTYGYTF. This chain joins TRBV6-5 and TRBJ1-2; D is perhaps TRBD1 (5 bases). Germline CDR1 is MNHEY and CDR2 is SVGAGI. The V end lost 2 bases, the J end lost 4 bases, and 14 bases lay between the germline ends. The CDR3 runs 15 residues.

In its sample, this clone was seen once. V usage is TRBV3-1 (or the pseudogene TRBV3-2) and J usage is TRBJ2-1; unclear D gene. Trimming removed 2 bases from V and 5 bases from J, with 4 bases in between. The CDR3 is 12 residues long. Germline-derived CDR1 and CDR2 are LGHDT and YNNKEL (reference sequence). The CDR3: CASSQPNNEQFF. Written as DNA, the CDR3 is TGTGCCAGCAGCCAACCGAACAATGAGCAGTTCTTC.

The chain combines TRBV19 with TRBJ1-2, with 12 bases identical to TRBD1. The CDR3 contains 16 residues. J gave up 8 bases and V 2 bases, and 9 bases lay outside the gene matches. Germline CDR1 reads LNHDA; CDR2 reads SQIVND (reference sequence). CDR3 sequence reads: CASSIYGTGGAFGYTF. The CDR3 DNA is TGTGCCAGTAGTATATATGGGACAGGGGGCGCGTTCGGCTACACCTTC.

V gene TRBV2 combines with J gene TRBJ1-4; D is ambiguous. Trimming removed 8 bases at V and 3 bases at J, with 13 bases between. Germline assignment: CDR1 SNHLY and CDR2 FYNNEI. The CDR3 totals 14 residues. The CDR3 reads CASSSFTSNEKLFF. CDR3 nucleotides: TGTGCCAGCTCCAGCTTTACCTCTAATGAAAAACTGTTTTTT.

The chain employs TRBV11-3 and TRBJ2-3, with TRBD1 matching over 9 bases. CDR1 and CDR2 (germline): SGHNT, YENEEA. The CDR3 is 15 residues long. Losses at the gene ends were 4 bases for V and 4 bases for J; bases not matched to a gene: 6. The CDR3 region is CASSSQQGAADTQYF. The CDR3 coding sequence is TGTGCCAGCAGCTCCCAACAGGGGGCTGCAGATACGCAGTATTTT.

The DNA for the CDR3 is TGTGCCAGCAGCCTATCCAGGACAGGGGGAGAGACCCAGTACTTC. Translation gives CASSLSRTGGETQYF. The chain employs TRBV5-6 and TRBJ2-5; 10 nucleotides align to TRBD1. In germline, CDR1 is SGHDT, CDR2 YYEEEE. Trimming at V came to 4 bases and at J to 4 bases, leaving 7 bases not matched to a gene. The CDR3 length is 15 residues. Using reference TRBV5-6 and TRBJ2-5 for the parts outside the CDR3, the full variable domain is DAGVTQSPTHLIKTRGQQVTLRCSPKSGHDTVSWYQQALGQGPQFIFQYYEEEERQRGNFPDRFSGHQFPNYSSELNVNALLLGDSALYLCASSLSRTGGETQYFGPGTRLLVL.

This sequence joins TRBV7-6 and TRBJ1-6; maybe TRBD1 (5 bases). CDR1 SGHVS and CDR2 FNYEAQ come from the germline V gene. Trimming took off 2 bases at V and 10 bases at J, with 15 bases between the two ends. This CDR3 has 15 residues. The CDR3 loop reads CASSLTVGGQSPLHF. The CDR3 coding sequence is TGTGCCAGCAGCTTAACTGTGGGGGGTCAATCACCCCTCCACTTT.

The chain recombines TRBV7-3 with TRBJ1-6; TRBD1 matches 7 bases. CDR1 and CDR2 (germline): SGHTA, FQGTGA. The CDR3 consists of 14 residues. Trimming removed 6 bases from V and 6 bases from J; junction bases left unmatched: 5. This CDR3 is CASSKGDSNSPLHF. The CDR3 nucleotides read TGTGCCAGCAGTAAAGGGGACAGTAATTCACCCCTCCACTTT.

The V gene is TRBV3-1 (or the pseudogene TRBV3-2), the J gene TRBJ2-3; TRBD2 agrees at 10 bases. In germline, CDR1 is LGHDT, CDR2 YNNKEL (reference sequence). J was trimmed by 0 bases and V by 3 bases; bases with no gene match: 9. The CDR3 is 18 amino acids. The CDR3 region has the DNA TGTGCCAGCAGCCAGGGAGCGGGGGGGTTCCTTAGCACAGATACGCAGTATTTT. Translation: CASSQGAGGFLSTDTQYF.

The chain links TRBV9 to TRBJ1-1, with D possibly matching TRBD1 (6 bases). Per germline, CDR1 SGDLS and CDR2 YYNGEE. The CDR3 has 14 residues. V lost 4 bases and J lost 3, with 13 bases in between. The CDR3 here is CASSPFRGYTEAFF. CDR3 DNA: TGTGCCAGCAGCCCATTCAGGGGTTACACTGAAGCTTTCTTT.

The chain recombines TRBV14 with TRBJ2-3; 7 nucleotides match TRBD1. Per the germline V gene, CDR1 is SGHDN and CDR2 is FVKESK. V trimming: 4 bases; J trimming: 1 base; junction bases outside the gene matches: 5. CDR3 length: 15 residues. In nucleotides, the CDR3 is TGTGCCAGCAGCCCCCACAGGGGCGGCACAGATACGCAGTATTTT. Its translation is CASSPHRGGTDTQYF.

V is TRBV7-3 and J is TRBJ2-1, with D uncertain. Germline V gives CDR1 SGHTA, CDR2 FQGTGA. The CDR3 extends over 16 amino acids. V was cut by 0 bases and J by 0 bases, with 9 bases left in between. The chain's CDR3 is CASSLTSSYSYNEQFF. In DNA form, the CDR3 reads TGTGCCAGCAGCTTAACGAGTAGCTACTCCTACAATGAGCAGTTCTTC.

The V and J genes are TRBV7-6 and TRBJ2-3; TRBD2 aligns across 8 bases. J was trimmed by 0 bases and V by 3 bases; bases with no gene match: 14. The V gene's germline CDR1 is SGHVS and CDR2 FNYEAQ. The CDR3 has 19 amino acids. The DNA of the CDR3 is TGTGCCAGCAGCTTTCCCCTTAACGGGCGGGGGGTAAGCACAGATACGCAGTATTTT. Its translation: CASSFPLNGRGVSTDTQYF.

CDR3 protein: CASSVPGHSTLNEKLFF. DNA for the CDR3: TGTGCCAGCAGCGTACCGGGACACTCCACCCTTAATGAAAAACTGTTTTTT. This sequence joins TRBV9 and TRBJ1-4; maybe TRBD1 (6 bases). The CDR3 spans 17 residues. V was clipped by 1 base and J by 4 bases, with 17 bases between them. Germline-derived CDR1 and CDR2 are SGDLS and YYNGEE.

The gene calls are TRBV30 and TRBJ1-6; no clear D. CDR1 and CDR2 from the germline V gene are GTSNPN and SVGIG (reference sequence). V dropped 2 bases and J dropped 9 bases, with 14 bases sitting between them. The CDR3 is made up of 14 amino acids. The CDR3: CAWSSGPGGSPLHF. DNA for the CDR3: TGTGCCTGGAGTTCCGGACCGGGAGGTTCACCCCTCCACTTT.

This sequence joins TRBV14 and TRBJ2-3; 7 bases match TRBD2. Germline V lookup: CDR1 SGHDN, CDR2 FVKESK. The ends lost 1 base at V and 5 bases at J; junction bases unmatched: 9. CDR3 length equals 16 residues. The CDR3 sequence: CASSQGRLAVKDTQYF. The CDR3 region has the DNA TGTGCCAGCAGCCAAGGTCGACTAGCTGTGAAAGATACGCAGTATTTT.

The chain couples TRBV30 to TRBJ1-1; 12 bases align to TRBD1. The length of the CDR3 is 15 residues. Trimming took 4 bases from V and 6 from J; bases not matched to a gene: 9. CDR1 is GTSNPN, CDR2 SVGIG, per germline (reference sequence). The CDR3 coding sequence is TGTGCCTGGAACCCGGGACAGGGGGCGAGACCTGAAGCTTTCTTT. Its protein is CAWNPGQGARPEAFF.

The chain carries TRBV2 and TRBJ2-7; D unclear. Germline CDR1 SNHLY, CDR2 FYNNEI. Trimming cost V 7 bases and J 4 bases, with 5 bases left between them. This CDR3 comprises 10 residues. The DNA for the CDR3 is TGTGCCAGCAACAGATACGAGCAGTACTTC. It codes for CASNRYEQYF.

The chain has TRBV7-3 and TRBJ1-1, with D perhaps matching TRBD1 (5 bases). Trimming took 5 bases from V and 1 from J, leaving 26 bases between them. Germline V gene lookup returns CDR1 SGHTA and CDR2 FQGTGA. The CDR3 has 19 residues. CDR3 bases: TGTGCCAGCAGCCCCGACCCGAACTCAGGTCGGGGCGCGAACACTGAAGCTTTCTTT. Amino acid sequence: CASSPDPNSGRGANTEAFF.